Listed here is a single T cell receptor (beta chain). No antigen is known for it. Trimming took 8 bases from V and 0 from J; bases not matched to a gene: 9. The CDR3 is 15 residues long. Germline values: CDR1 MNHNS, CDR2 SASEGT. The data stem from a study of cytomegalovirus exposure and HLA in healthy donors. This PCR relied on a set of 60 Vbeta primers and 13 Jbeta primers. TCRdb's copy holds only in-frame clones and misses some; the assay was immunoSEQ multiplex PCR. The sample lists fewer than 150,000 clones; approximately 76% were seen once. Overall study findings and caveats: Later examination showed HLA-associated TCR beta chains had greater clonal expansion than equally common others. A later look showed TCR association rates differing by HLA locus, highest for DRB1 and lowest for HLA-C.

The sequence came from a man aged 50 to 60 in good health and CMV-seropositive. The V call is TRBV6-1, the J call TRBJ1-1; TRBD1 aligns across 7 bases. Sample: PBMCs. Here the CDR3 DNA reads TGTGCCAGCGACACACAGGGGAGTATGAACACTGAAGCTTTCTTT. It translates to CASDTQGSMNTEAFF.